The 28 T cell receptor beta chains below were found in one sample sequenced in a study of T cell repertoires in aging, cancer and after chemotherapy (dated by TCRdb to about 2019). TCR beta rearrangements were amplified from genomic DNA isolated from peripheral blood, not from sorted cells or RNA. The sequencer listed for this sample is Illumina MiSeq. Rearranged TRB sequences spanning V, D and J segments were amplified by multiplex touch-down PCR using a mixed TRB-A/B primer pool. Starting from the raw public reads, TCRdb applied fastp trimming at Q25, assembled clones with MiXCR and retained in-frame beta chains. Each entry is one CDR3 protein sequence, shown with its most common DNA and genes. For this sample the table gives approximately 9,300 distinct CDR3 sequences, of which roughly 40% were detected only once. Of the sample, approximately 1.8% is held by the ten largest clones. Sequenced: blood. These receptors were obtained from a human donor in good health.

The chain carries TRBV7-6 and TRBJ2-3; TRBD1 aligns across 7 bases. J gave up 1 base and V 4 bases, and 8 bases lay outside the gene matches. There are 16 residues in the CDR3. The V gene's germline CDR1 is SGHVS and CDR2 FNYEAQ. Written as DNA, the CDR3 is TGTGCCAGCAGCTCGCCGCCGGGACAGCGCACAGATACGCAGTATTTT. It encodes CASSSPPGQRTDTQYF.

Only a few counts were recorded for this clonotype. The rearrangement joins TRBV6-5 to TRBJ2-6; D ambiguous. Per the germline V gene, CDR1 is MNHEY and CDR2 is SVGAGI. The V end lost 10 bases, the J end lost 0 bases, and 4 bases lay between the germline ends. The CDR3 extends over 12 amino acids. DNA of the CDR3: TGTGCCACCAACTCTGGGGCCAACGTCCTGACTTTC. It yields the protein CATNSGANVLTF.

This clonotype turned up a few times. V and J are TRBV6-5 and TRBJ1-1, with 8 nucleotides matching TRBD1. Germline CDR1 reads MNHEY; CDR2 reads SVGAGI. With 2 bases clipped from V and 2 bases from J, the junction kept 1 base outside the gene matches. There are 14 residues in the CDR3. The CDR3 nucleotides are TGTGCCAGCAGTTACGACAGGGGAAACACTGAAGCTTTCTTT. It encodes CASSYDRGNTEAFF.

This clonotype was counted between two and nine times. The rearrangement links TRBV12-3 or TRBV12-4 to TRBJ1-5; D may be TRBD1 (5 bases). The V end lost 5 bases, the J end lost 6 bases, and 11 bases lay between the germline ends. The CDR3 has 13 amino acids. This chain's CDR3 is CASSVRATQPQHF. In DNA form, the CDR3 reads TGTGCCAGCAGTGTCAGGGCAACTCAGCCCCAGCATTTT.

The chain employs TRBV4-1 and TRBJ1-5; D unresolved. The CDR3 runs to 17 residues. CDR1 and CDR2 from the germline V gene are MGHRA and YSYEKL. V lost 0 bases and J 5 bases, leaving 17 bases between the germline ends. CDR3 residues: CASSQEASANSYQPQHF. The CDR3 DNA follows: TGCGCCAGCAGCCAAGAGGCCAGCGCGAACAGCTATCAGCCCCAGCATTTT.

Within the sample, this clonotype is large. This chain joins TRBV6-1 and TRBJ2-7; D possibly uses TRBD1 or TRBD2 (5 bases each). The CDR3 has 12 residues. V lost 5 bases to trimming and J lost 4 bases, with 9 bases between them. Germline V gene data show CDR1 as MNHNS and CDR2 as SASEGT. CDR3 amino acids: CASSRGEYEQYV. The CDR3 nucleotides read TGTGCCAGCAGTAGAGGGGAGTACGAGCAGTACGTC.

This clonotype counts as medium-sized. The rearrangement uses TRBV29-1 and TRBJ1-2; TRBD1 is a possible D gene (5 bases). Trimming took off 0 bases at V and 5 bases at J, with 16 bases between the two ends. There are 15 residues in the CDR3. Germline CDR1 is SQVTM and CDR2 is ANQGSEA. For the CDR3, the DNA is TGCAGCGTTGAAGATTGGAAGGGACGTGGGTATGGCTACACCTTC. This gives the protein CSVEDWKGRGYGYTF.

This clonotype ranks as medium-sized (0.01 to 0.1%). The rearrangement links TRBV30 to TRBJ1-2, with D perhaps TRBD1 (6 bases). V shed 4 bases and J shed 3 bases, with 6 bases lying between them. The V gene's germline CDR1 is GTSNPN and CDR2 SVGIG (reference sequence). CDR3 size: 11 residues. The CDR3 DNA follows: TGTGCCTGGAACAGGGACTATGGCTACACCTTC. It translates to CAWNRDYGYTF.

The chain is built from TRBV6-5 and TRBJ2-7; weak D call: TRBD2 (5 bases). Germline V gene lookup returns CDR1 MNHEY and CDR2 SVGAGI. This CDR3 spans 13 amino acids. The V gene lost 0 bases and the J gene lost 5 bases, with 8 bases spanning the gap. The CDR3 bases are TGTGCCAGCAGTTACTCGGAGGCCCACGAGCAGTACGTC. Amino acid sequence: CASSYSEAHEQYV.

In this sample, this clonotype turned up a few times. The chain uses TRBV18 and TRBJ1-3, with TRBD1 as a possible D gene (5 bases). The CDR3 runs to 18 residues. Germline lookup yields CDR1 KGHSH and CDR2 LQKENI. Trimming left V 3 bases short and J 1 base short, with 19 bases between. The chain's CDR3 is CASSPRAGPRLSGNTIYF. DNA for the CDR3: TGTGCCAGCTCACCGAGGGCGGGACCTCGATTGTCTGGAAACACCATATATTTT.

This clonotype turned up a few times. J is TRBJ2-3 and V is TRBV4-1, with D possibly matching TRBD2 (6 bases). The CDR3 covers 16 residues. Germline assignment: CDR1 MGHRA and CDR2 YSYEKL. With 1 base removed from V and 0 bases from J, the gap between germline ends came to 11 bases. CDR3 in amino acids: CASSQVARGSTDTQYF. The DNA of the CDR3 is TGCGCCAGCAGCCAAGTGGCCCGGGGGAGCACAGATACGCAGTATTTT.

The gene calls are TRBV5-5 and TRBJ1-1; D may be TRBD1 (5 bases). V lost 4 bases, J lost 1 base, and 14 bases lay in between. The CDR3 runs to 15 residues. Germline CDR1 and CDR2: SGHKS and YYEKEE (reference sequence). CDR3 DNA: TGTGCCAGCAGCCGATTAATCAGGGAGAACACTGAAGCTTTCTTT. Translating it yields CASSRLIRENTEAFF.

In this sample, this clonotype turned up once. The rearrangement uses TRBV28 and TRBJ1-1; no reliable D call. This CDR3 has 14 residues. V was pared by 5 bases and J by 4 bases, with 14 bases between. The germline V gene encodes CDR1 MDHEN and CDR2 SYDVKM. CDR3 in amino acids: CASSLRMRRTEAFF. The CDR3 region has the DNA TGTGCCAGCAGTCTCAGGATGCGCCGCACTGAAGCTTTCTTT. The full variable domain, with the rest looked up from reference TRBV28 and TRBJ1-1, is DVKVTQSSRYLVKRTGEKVFLECVQDMDHENMFWYRQDPGLGLRLIYFSYDVKMKEKGDIPEGYSVSREKKERFSLILESASTNQTSMYLCASSLRMRRTEAFFGQGTRLTVV.

The genes are TRBV20-1 and TRBJ1-1; the match to TRBD1 covers 8 bases. Germline V gene data show CDR1 as DFQATT and CDR2 as SNEGSKA (reference sequence). The CDR3 extends over 16 amino acids. After removal of 3 bases from V and 8 bases from J, the junction contained 17 bases not matched to a gene. The CDR3 sequence is CSASIRGRSVRDEAFF. As DNA, the CDR3 is TGCAGTGCTAGTATCAGGGGGCGCTCCGTTCGAGACGAAGCTTTCTTT.

About this clonotype: A much larger clone lies one base from this, so it may be a read error. This chain uses TRBV6-5 with TRBJ1-5; tentative D call: TRBD1 (6 bases). V lost 6 bases and J 7 bases, leaving 16 bases between the germline ends. The germline V gene encodes CDR1 MNHEY and CDR2 SVGAGI. This CDR3 spans 14 amino acids. This CDR3 is CASRPGAGVQPQHF. For the CDR3, the DNA is TGTGCCAGCAGACCCGGGGCAGGGGTACAGCCCCAGCATTTT.

The table lists this clonotype with a count of one. At one of its ends the junction is not consistent with the germline gene, which may arise from a read error. The J gene is TRBJ2-1, the V gene TRBV7-9, with unresolved D. The CDR3 has 16 amino acids. Germline V gene sequence: CDR1 SEHNR, CDR2 FQNEAQ (reference sequence). The CDR3: CASSSGLSRVNNEQFF. The CDR3 bases are TGCGCCAGCAGCTCCGGGCTCAGTCGCGTAAACAATGAGCAGTTCTTC.

In its sample, this clonotype was seen a few times. This chain joins TRBV18 and TRBJ1-6; no clear D gene. Germline CDR1 KGHSH, CDR2 LQKENI. V was shortened by 3 bases and J by 8 bases, with 11 bases between the two germline ends. The CDR3 length is 14 residues. CDR3 in amino acids: CASSPNLGDSPLHF. DNA of the CDR3: TGTGCCAGCTCACCGAACCTCGGAGATTCACCCCTCCACTTT.

Of note for this clonotype: Its ends do not fully match the called genes, so a read error is possible. The J gene is TRBJ2-1, the V gene TRBV4-1, with TRBD2 matching 9 bases. In germline, CDR1 is MGHRA, CDR2 YSYEKL. The CDR3 loop spans 16 amino acids. CDR3 amino acids: CASSQATSGFYNEQFF. The CDR3 region has the DNA TGTGCCAGCAGCCAAGCTACTAGCGGGTTTTACAATGAGCAGTTCTTC.

This rearrangement joins TRBV20-1 to TRBJ1-4; a possible D gene is TRBD1 (5 bases). The CDR3 has 12 amino acids. The germline gives CDR1 DFQATT, CDR2 SNEGSKA (reference sequence). The V and J ends lost 0 bases and 14 bases respectively, with 13 bases between them. The CDR3 region has the DNA TGCAGTGCTAGAGACGCGGGGCAAGGGCTGTTTTTT. This encodes CSARDAGQGLFF.

This clonotype appeared a few times. The rearrangement links TRBV19 to TRBJ1-1; D uncertain. The germline V and J ends were trimmed by 2 bases and 6 bases, with 16 bases remaining between them. Germline V gene lookup returns CDR1 LNHDA and CDR2 SQIVND (reference sequence). The CDR3 is 15 residues long. The CDR3 nucleotides read TGTGCCAGTAGTATACCCCACGGGAGGAGCGCTGAAGCTTTCTTT. Translated: CASSIPHGRSAEAFF. Complete variable domain (other parts from reference TRBV19 and TRBJ1-1): DGGITQSPKYLFRKEGQNVTLSCEQNLNHDAMYWYRQDPGQGLRLIYYSQIVNDFQKGDIAEGYSVSREKKESFPLTVTSAQKNPTAFYLCASSIPHGRSAEAFFGQGTRLTVV.

This clonotype was seen a handful of times. J is TRBJ1-5 and V is TRBV6-1; D remains unclear. In germline, CDR1 is MNHNS, CDR2 SASEGT. This CDR3 comprises 13 residues. V was cut by 4 bases and J by 6 bases, with 10 bases left in between. This CDR3 is CASSASSSQPQHF. CDR3 in DNA: TGTGCCAGCAGTGCCTCATCAAGTCAGCCCCAGCATTTT.

This chain uses TRBV7-9 with TRBJ2-1; tentative D call: TRBD2 (7 bases). Trimming pared 1 base from V and 8 bases from J, leaving 15 bases between. The germline CDR1 and CDR2 sequences are SEHNR and FQNEAQ (reference sequence). This CDR3 comprises 15 residues. This CDR3 is CASSLEGGSGDEQFF. Here the CDR3 DNA reads TGTGCCAGCAGCTTAGAGGGGGGGTCTGGGGATGAGCAGTTCTTC.

V and J are TRBV24-1 and TRBJ2-2; perhaps TRBD2 as D (5 bases). Germline values: CDR1 KGHDR, CDR2 SFDVKD. V was pared by 4 bases and J by 3 bases, with 14 bases between. This CDR3 contains 16 residues. The CDR3 region is CATSDPSRGDTGELFF. CDR3 nucleotides: TGTGCCACCAGTGACCCCAGTCGGGGTGACACCGGGGAGCTGTTTTTT.

This clonotype turned up a few times. The CDR3 sequence: CASSIDGTGGLNQPQHF. The CDR3 DNA reads as TGTGCCAGTAGTATAGATGGGACAGGGGGCCTCAATCAGCCCCAGCATTTT. This chain connects TRBV19 to TRBJ1-5; 12 bases map to TRBD1. The trim removed 0 bases at V and 3 bases at J, leaving 3 bases unmatched. This CDR3 is built from 17 residues. The germline CDR1 and CDR2 sequences are LNHDA and SQIVND (reference sequence).

This rearrangement joins TRBV6-4 to TRBJ2-7; 9 bases align to TRBD1. This CDR3 has 14 amino acids. The V and J ends lost 6 bases and 3 bases, in that order; junction bases with no gene match: 6. In germline, CDR1 is MRHNA, CDR2 SNTAGT. The CDR3 coding sequence is TGTGCCAGCAGCCAGGACAGGGGTGGCTACGAGCAGTACTTC. Translation gives CASSQDRGGYEQYF.

The chain joins TRBV2 to TRBJ2-2; 8 nucleotides match TRBD2. Germline V lookup: CDR1 SNHLY, CDR2 FYNNEI. The CDR3 extends over 16 amino acids. V lost 7 bases and J lost 0; bases outside the gene matches: 7. CDR3 nucleotides: TGTGCCAGCACCTACCCGGGGGGGGCGAACACCGGGGAGCTGTTTTTT. Translation: CASTYPGGANTGELFF. The entire variable domain, with the rest obtained from reference TRBV2 and TRBJ2-2, is as follows: EPEVTQTPSHQVTQMGQEVILRCVPISNHLYFYWYRQILGQKVEFLVSFYNNEISEKSEIFDDQFSVERPDGSNFTLKIRSTKLEDSAMYFCASTYPGGANTGELFFGEGSRLTVL.

The chain combines TRBV30 with TRBJ1-1, with a tentative D call TRBD1 (5 bases). Germline-derived CDR1 and CDR2 are GTSNPN and SVGIG (reference sequence). This CDR3 comprises 13 residues. The V gene lost 2 bases and the J gene lost 1 base, with 8 bases spanning the gap. In DNA form, the CDR3 reads TGTGCCTGGAGTCCCGGGACGAACACTGAAGCTTTCTTT. Its protein product is CAWSPGTNTEAFF.

The CDR3, as DNA: TGTGCCAGCAGCCGTGACAGGTACACTGAAGCTTTCTTT. Translation gives CASSRDRYTEAFF. This rearrangement joins TRBV7-9 to TRBJ1-1, with D possibly matching TRBD1 (6 bases). The CDR3 sequence is 13 residues long. Germline loops: CDR1 SEHNR, CDR2 FQNEAQ (reference sequence). The germline V and J ends were trimmed by 5 bases and 3 bases, with 10 bases remaining between them.